This entry features one T cell receptor (beta chain) sequence. Its target is unknown. Other DNA sequences within the sample encode an identical CDR3. TCRdb's table, derived via immunoSEQ multiplex PCR, lists solely in-frame clones and lacks some. The data contain about 250,000 clones, roughly 70% of them seen just once; the ten biggest clones take up approximately 15%. This entry belongs to a study of cytotoxic CD8 clonotypes in ibrutinib-treated CLL. Study-wide points: Having risen at ibrutinib response, clonality had fallen back toward baseline by progression. Public clonotypes, found uncommonly, either contracted or stayed stable on treatment.

Trimming removed 5 bases from V and 0 bases from J; junction bases left unmatched: 1. CDR1 is SGHTA, CDR2 FQGTGA, per germline. The CDR3 contains 15 residues. The sequence was obtained from a human donor with chronic lymphocytic leukemia. The sequences come from PBMCs, collected after 24 months of ibrutinib treatment. This chain uses TRBV7-3 with TRBJ2-1; 10 bases align to TRBD2. The CDR3 spells CASSPSGSSYNEQFF. CDR3 in DNA: TGTGCCAGCAGCCCTAGCGGGAGCTCCTACAATGAGCAGTTCTTC.